Sequencing of this TCR beta chain was carried out in a study of control samples from healthy donors and cancer patients. Assay: immunoSEQ multiplex PCR; the TCRdb copy retains only in-frame clones and omits some. The data contain about 120,000 clones, approximately 88% of them seen just once; the ten biggest clones take up around 3.4%. The CDR3 has 15 amino acids. The V end was cut by 4 bases, the J end by 0 bases, with 10 bases between. Germline V lookup: CDR1 SEHNR, CDR2 FQNEAQ (reference sequence). This chain uses TRBV7-9 with TRBJ2-1, with D unclear. The sequence was obtained from a man in his forties in good health. The sequenced sample was blood. CDR3 region: CASSYTGVSYNEQFF. The CDR3 DNA follows: TGTGCCAGCAGCTATACTGGGGTCTCCTACAATGAGCAGTTCTTC.